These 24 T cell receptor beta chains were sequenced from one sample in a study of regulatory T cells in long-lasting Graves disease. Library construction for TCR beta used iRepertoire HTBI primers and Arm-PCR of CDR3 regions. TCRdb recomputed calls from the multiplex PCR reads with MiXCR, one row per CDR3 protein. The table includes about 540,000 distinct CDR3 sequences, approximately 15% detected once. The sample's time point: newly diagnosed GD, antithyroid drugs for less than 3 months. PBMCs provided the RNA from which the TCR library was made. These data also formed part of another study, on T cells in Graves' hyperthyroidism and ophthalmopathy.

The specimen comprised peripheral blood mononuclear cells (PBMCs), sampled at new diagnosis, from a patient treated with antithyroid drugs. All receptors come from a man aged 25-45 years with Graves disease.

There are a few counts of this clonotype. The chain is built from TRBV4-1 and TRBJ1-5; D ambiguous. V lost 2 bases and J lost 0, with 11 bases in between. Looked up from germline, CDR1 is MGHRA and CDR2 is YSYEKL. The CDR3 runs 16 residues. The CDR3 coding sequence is TGCGCCAGCAGCCAAAGATTGGCAGGTAGCAATCAGCCCCAGCATTTT. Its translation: CASSQRLAGSNQPQHF.

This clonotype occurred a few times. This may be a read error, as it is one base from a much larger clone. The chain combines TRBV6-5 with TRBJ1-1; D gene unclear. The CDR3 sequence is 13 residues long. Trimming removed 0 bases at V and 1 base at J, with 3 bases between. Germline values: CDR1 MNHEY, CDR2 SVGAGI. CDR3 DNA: TGTGCCAGCAGTTACTCGAAGAACACTGAAGCTTTCTTT. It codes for CASSYSKNTEAFF.

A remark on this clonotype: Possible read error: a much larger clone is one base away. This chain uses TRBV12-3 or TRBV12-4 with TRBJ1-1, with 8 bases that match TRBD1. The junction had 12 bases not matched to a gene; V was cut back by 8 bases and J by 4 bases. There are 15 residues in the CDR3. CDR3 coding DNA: TGTGCCAGCGGTCTCCAGGGGGCGCGGGGCACTGAAGCTTTCTTT. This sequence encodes CASGLQGARGTEAFF.

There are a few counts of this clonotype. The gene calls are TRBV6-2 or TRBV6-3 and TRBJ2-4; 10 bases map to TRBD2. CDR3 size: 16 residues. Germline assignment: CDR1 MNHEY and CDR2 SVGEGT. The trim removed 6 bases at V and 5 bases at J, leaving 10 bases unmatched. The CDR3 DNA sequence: TGTGCCAGCAGACCTAGCGGGAGTTGGGTGGAAAACATTCAGTACTTC. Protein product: CASRPSGSWVENIQYF.

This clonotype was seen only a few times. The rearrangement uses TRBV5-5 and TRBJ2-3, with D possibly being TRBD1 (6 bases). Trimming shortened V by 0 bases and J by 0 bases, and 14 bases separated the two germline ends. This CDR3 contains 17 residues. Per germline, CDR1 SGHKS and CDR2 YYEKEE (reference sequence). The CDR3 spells CASSLGFDRPSTDTQYF. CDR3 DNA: TGTGCCAGCAGCTTGGGCTTTGACAGGCCTAGCACAGATACGCAGTATTTT.

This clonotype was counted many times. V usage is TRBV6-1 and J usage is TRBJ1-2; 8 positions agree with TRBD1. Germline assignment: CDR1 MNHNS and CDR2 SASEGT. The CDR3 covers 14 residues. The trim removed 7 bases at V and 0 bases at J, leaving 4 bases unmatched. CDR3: CASIRTGSNYGYTF. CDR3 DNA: TGTGCCAGCATACGGACAGGGTCTAACTATGGCTACACCTTC.

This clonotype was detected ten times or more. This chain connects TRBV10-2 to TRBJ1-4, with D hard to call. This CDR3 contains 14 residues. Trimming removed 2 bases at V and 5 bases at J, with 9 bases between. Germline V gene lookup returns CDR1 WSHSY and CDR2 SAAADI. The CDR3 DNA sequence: TGCGCCAGCAGTGAGAGAACTGCAAATGAAAAACTGTTTTTT. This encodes CASSERTANEKLFF.

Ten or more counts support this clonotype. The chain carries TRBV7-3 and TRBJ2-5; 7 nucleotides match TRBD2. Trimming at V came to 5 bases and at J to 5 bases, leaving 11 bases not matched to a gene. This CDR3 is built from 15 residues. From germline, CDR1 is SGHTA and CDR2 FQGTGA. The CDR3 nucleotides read TGTGCCAGCAGCCTCCGCGGAGTCGGGGGGGAGACCCAGTACTTC. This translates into CASSLRGVGGETQYF. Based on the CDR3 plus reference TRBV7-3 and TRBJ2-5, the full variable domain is GAGVSQTPSNKVTEKGKYVELRCDPISGHTALYWYRQSLGQGPEFLIYFQGTGAADDSGLPNDRFFAVRPEGSVSTLKIQRTERGDSAVYLCASSLRGVGGETQYFGPGTRLLVL.

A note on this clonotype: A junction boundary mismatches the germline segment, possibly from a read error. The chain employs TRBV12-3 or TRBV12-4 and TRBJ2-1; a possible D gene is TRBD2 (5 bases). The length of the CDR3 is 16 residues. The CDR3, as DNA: TGTGCCAGCGGTTTAGCGCCTAGCAGCTCCTACAATGAGCAGTTCTTC. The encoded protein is CASGLAPSSSYNEQFF.

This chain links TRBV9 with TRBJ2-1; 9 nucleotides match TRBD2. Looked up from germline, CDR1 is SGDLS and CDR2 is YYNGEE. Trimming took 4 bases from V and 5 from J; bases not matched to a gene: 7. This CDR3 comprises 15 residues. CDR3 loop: CASSSGTSMDNEQFF. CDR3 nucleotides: TGTGCCAGCAGCTCTGGGACTAGCATGGACAATGAGCAGTTCTTC.

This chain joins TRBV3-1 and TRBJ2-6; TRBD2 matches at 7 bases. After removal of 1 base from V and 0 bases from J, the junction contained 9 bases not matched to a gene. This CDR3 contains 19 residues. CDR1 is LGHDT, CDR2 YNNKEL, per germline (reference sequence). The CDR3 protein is CASSQVASGLRSGANVLTF. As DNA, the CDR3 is TGTGCCAGCAGCCAAGTGGCTAGCGGACTCCGCTCTGGGGCCAACGTCCTGACTTTC.

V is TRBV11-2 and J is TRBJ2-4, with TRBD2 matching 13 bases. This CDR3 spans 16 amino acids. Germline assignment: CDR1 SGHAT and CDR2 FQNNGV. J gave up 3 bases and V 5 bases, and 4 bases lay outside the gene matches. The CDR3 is CASSPGLAGDKNIQYF. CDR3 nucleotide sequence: TGTGCCAGCAGCCCTGGACTAGCGGGAGACAAAAACATTCAGTACTTC.

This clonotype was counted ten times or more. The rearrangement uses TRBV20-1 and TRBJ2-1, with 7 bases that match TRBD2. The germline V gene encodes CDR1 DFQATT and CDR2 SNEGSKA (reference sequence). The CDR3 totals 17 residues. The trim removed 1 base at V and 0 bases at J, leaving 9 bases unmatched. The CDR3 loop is CSARGLALRGSYNEQFF. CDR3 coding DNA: TGCAGTGCTAGAGGACTAGCTCTCCGGGGCTCCTACAATGAGCAGTTCTTC.

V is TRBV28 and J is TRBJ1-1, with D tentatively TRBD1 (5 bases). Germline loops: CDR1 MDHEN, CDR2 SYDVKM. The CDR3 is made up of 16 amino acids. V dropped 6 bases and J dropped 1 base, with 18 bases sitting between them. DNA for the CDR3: TGTGCCAGCAGCCCCGGGGACCTTAGGGGGAACACTGAAGCTTTCTTT. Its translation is CASSPGDLRGNTEAFF. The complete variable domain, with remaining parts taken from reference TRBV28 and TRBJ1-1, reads DVKVTQSSRYLVKRTGEKVFLECVQDMDHENMFWYRQDPGLGLRLIYFSYDVKMKEKGDIPEGYSVSREKKERFSLILESASTNQTSMYLCASSPGDLRGNTEAFFGQGTRLTVV.

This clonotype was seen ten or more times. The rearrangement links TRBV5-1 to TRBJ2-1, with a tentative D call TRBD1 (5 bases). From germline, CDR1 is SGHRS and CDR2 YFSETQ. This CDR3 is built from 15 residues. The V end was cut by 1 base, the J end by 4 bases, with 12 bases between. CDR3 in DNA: TGCGCCAGCAGCTTGCAGGGCCTCCCTTACAATGAGCAGTTCTTC. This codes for CASSLQGLPYNEQFF.

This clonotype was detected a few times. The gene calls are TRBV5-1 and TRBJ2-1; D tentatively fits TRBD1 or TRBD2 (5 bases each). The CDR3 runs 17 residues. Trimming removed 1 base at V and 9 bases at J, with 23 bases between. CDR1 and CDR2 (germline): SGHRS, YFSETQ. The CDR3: CASSLRSRTQGIGEQFF. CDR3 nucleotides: TGCGCCAGCAGCTTGAGATCCCGGACTCAGGGTATAGGTGAGCAGTTCTTC.

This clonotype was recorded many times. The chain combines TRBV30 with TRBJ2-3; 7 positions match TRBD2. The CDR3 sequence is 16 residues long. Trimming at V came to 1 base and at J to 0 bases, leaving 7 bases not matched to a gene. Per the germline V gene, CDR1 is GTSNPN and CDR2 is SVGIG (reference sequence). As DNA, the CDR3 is TGTGCCTGGAGTGCATTTCGAGCGGGAAGCACAGATACGCAGTATTTT. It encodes CAWSAFRAGSTDTQYF.

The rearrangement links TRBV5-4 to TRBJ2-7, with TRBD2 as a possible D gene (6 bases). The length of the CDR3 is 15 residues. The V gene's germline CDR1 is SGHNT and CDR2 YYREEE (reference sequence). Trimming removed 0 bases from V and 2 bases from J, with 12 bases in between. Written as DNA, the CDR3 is TGTGCCAGCAGCTTGGTCGGGAGTGGCACCTACGAGCAGTACTTC. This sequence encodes CASSLVGSGTYEQYF.

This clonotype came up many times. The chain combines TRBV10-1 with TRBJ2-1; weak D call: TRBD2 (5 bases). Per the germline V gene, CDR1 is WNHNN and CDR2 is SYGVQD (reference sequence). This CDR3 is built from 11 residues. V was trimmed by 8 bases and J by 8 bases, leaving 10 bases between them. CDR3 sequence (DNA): TGCGCCAGCGGGGAGTGGGATGAGCAGTTCTTC. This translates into CASGEWDEQFF.

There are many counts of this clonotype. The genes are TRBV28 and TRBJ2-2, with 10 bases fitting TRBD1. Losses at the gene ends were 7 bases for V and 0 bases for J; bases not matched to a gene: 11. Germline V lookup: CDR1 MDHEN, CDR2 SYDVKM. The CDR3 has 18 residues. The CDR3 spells CASTPKRDRGSNTGELFF. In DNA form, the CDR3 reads TGTGCCAGCACCCCGAAGAGGGACAGGGGTTCGAACACCGGGGAGCTGTTTTTT.

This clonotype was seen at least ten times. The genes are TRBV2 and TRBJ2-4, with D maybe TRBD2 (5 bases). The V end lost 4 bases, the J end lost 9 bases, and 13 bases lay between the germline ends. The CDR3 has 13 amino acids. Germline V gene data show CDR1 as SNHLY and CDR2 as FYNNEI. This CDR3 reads CASSVSEGGIQYF. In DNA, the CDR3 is TGTGCCAGCAGTGTGTCCGAGGGTGGCATTCAGTACTTC.

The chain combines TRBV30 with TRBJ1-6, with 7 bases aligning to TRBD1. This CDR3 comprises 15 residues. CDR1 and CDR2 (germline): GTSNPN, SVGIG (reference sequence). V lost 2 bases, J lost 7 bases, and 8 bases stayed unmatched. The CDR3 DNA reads TGTGCCTGGAGTCCCCCGGACAGGCGGAATTCACCCCTCCACTTT. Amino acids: CAWSPPDRRNSPLHF.

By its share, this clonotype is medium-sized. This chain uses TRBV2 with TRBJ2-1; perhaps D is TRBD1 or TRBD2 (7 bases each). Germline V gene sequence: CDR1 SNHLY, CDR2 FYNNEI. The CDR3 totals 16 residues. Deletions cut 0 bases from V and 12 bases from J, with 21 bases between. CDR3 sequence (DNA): TGTGCCAGCAGTGAAGCTCCGGGACAGAGCGGGGTGGGGCAGTTCTTC. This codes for CASSEAPGQSGVGQFF.

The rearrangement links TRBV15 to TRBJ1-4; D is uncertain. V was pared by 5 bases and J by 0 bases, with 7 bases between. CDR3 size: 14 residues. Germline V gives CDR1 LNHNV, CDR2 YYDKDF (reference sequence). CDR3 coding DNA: TGTGCCACCAGCGATGGCCCAACTAATGAAAAACTGTTTTTT. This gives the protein CATSDGPTNEKLFF.